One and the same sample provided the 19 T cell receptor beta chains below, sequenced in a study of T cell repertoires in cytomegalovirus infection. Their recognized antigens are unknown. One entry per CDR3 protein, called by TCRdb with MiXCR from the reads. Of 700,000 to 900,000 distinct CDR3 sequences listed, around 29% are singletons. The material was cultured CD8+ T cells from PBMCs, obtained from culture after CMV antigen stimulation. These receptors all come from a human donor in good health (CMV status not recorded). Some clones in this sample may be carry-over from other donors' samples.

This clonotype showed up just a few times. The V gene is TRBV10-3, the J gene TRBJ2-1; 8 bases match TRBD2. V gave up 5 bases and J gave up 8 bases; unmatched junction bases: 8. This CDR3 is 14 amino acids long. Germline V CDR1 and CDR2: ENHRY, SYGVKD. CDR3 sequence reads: CAISTGGAIDEQFF. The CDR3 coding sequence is TGTGCCATCAGTACCGGGGGGGCTATCGATGAGCAGTTCTTC.

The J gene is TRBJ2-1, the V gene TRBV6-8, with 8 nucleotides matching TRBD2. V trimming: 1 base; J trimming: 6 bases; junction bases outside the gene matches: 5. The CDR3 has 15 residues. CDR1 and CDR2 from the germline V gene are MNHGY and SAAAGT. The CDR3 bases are TGTGCCAGCAGTTACTTCGGGGGGGGACGCAATGAGCAGTTCTTC. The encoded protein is CASSYFGGGRNEQFF.

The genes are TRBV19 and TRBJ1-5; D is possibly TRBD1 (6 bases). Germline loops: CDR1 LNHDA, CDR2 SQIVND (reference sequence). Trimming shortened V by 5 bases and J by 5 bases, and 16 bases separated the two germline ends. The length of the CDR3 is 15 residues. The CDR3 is CASSGGLGDHQPQHF. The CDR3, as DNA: TGTGCCAGTAGTGGGGGCTTGGGGGATCATCAGCCCCAGCATTTT.

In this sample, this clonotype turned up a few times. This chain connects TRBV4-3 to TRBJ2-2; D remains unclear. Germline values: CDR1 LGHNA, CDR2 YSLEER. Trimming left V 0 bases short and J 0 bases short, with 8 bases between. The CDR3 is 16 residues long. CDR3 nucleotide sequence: TGCGCCAGCAGCCAAGATTGGCCGACGAACACCGGGGAGCTGTTTTTT. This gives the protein CASSQDWPTNTGELFF.

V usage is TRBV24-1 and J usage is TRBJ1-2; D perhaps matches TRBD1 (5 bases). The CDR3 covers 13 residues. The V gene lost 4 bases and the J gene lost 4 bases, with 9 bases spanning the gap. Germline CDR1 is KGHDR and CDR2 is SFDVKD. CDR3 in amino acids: CATSEGPFYGYTF. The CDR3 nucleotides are TGTGCCACCAGTGAGGGGCCGTTCTATGGCTACACCTTC.

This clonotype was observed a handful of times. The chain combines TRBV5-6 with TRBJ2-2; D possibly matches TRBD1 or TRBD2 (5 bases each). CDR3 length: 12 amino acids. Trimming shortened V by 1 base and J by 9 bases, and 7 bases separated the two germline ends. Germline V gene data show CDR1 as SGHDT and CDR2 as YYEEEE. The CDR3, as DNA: TGTGCCAGCAGCTTGTGGGACCGGGAGCTGTTTTTT. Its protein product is CASSLWDRELFF.

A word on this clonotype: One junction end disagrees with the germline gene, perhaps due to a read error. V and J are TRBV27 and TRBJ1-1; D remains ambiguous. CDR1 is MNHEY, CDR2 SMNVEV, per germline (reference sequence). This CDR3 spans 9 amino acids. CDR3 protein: CASGLNLFF. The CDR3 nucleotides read TGTGCCAGCGGTCTAAACCTCTTTTTT.

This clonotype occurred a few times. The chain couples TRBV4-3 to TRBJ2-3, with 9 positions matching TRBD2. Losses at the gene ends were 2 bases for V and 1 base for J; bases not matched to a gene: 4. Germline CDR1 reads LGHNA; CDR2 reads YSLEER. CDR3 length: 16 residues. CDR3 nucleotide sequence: TGCGCCAGCAGCCAAACGCCTAGCGGGGGCACAGATACGCAGTATTTT. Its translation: CASSQTPSGGTDTQYF.

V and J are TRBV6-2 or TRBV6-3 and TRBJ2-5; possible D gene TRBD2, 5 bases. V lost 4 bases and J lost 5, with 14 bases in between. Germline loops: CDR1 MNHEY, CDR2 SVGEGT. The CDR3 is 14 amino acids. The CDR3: CASSSTRTVETQYF. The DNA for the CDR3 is TGTGCCAGCAGTTCTACCCGGACTGTGGAGACCCAGTACTTC.

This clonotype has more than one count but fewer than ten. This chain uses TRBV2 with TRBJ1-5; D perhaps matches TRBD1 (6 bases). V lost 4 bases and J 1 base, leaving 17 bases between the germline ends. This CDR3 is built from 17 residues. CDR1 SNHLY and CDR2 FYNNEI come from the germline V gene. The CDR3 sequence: CASSGRQGIGSNQPQHF. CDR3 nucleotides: TGTGCCAGCAGTGGTCGGCAGGGGATTGGAAGCAATCAGCCCCAGCATTTT.

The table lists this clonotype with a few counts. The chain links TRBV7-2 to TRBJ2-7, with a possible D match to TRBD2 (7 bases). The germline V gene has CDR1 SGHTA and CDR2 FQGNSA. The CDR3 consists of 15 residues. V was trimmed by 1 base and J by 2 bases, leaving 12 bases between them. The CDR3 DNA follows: TGTGCCAGCAGCTTAGGGGGCGGGGGCCCCTACGAGCAGTACTTC. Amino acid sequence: CASSLGGGGPYEQYF.

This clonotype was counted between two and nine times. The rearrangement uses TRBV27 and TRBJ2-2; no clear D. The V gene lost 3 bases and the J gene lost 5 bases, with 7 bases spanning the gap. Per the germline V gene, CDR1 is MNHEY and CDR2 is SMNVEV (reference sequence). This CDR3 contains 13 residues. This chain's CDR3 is CASSFMRTGELFF. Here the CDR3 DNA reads TGTGCCAGCAGTTTCATGCGTACCGGGGAGCTGTTTTTT.

In DNA form, the CDR3 reads TGTGCCAGCAGAAAGGACAGCAACTATGGCTACACCTTC. Translating it yields CASRKDSNYGYTF. The chain joins TRBV6-5 to TRBJ1-2, with D possibly TRBD1 on 6 matching bases. V dropped 6 bases and J dropped 2 bases, with 10 bases sitting between them. Germline loops: CDR1 MNHEY, CDR2 SVGAGI. The CDR3 covers 13 residues.

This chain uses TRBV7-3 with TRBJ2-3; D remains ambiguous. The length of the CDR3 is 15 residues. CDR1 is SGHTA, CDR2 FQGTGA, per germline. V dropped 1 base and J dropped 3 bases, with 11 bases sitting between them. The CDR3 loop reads CASSLKADCTDTQYF. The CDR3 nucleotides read TGTGCCAGCAGCTTAAAGGCAGACTGTACAGATACGCAGTATTTT.

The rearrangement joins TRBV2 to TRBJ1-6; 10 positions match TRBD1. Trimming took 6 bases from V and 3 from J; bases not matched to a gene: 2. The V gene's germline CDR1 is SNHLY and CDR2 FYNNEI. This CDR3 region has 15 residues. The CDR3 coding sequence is TGTGCCAGCAGCCGGGACAGGGGCTATAATTCACCCCTCCACTTT. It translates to CASSRDRGYNSPLHF.

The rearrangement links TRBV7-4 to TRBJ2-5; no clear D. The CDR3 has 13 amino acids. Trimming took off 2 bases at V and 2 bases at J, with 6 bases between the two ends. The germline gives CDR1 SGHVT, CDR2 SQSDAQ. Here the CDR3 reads CASSLLLQETQYF. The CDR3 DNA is TGTGCCAGCAGCTTACTCCTACAAGAGACCCAGTACTTC.

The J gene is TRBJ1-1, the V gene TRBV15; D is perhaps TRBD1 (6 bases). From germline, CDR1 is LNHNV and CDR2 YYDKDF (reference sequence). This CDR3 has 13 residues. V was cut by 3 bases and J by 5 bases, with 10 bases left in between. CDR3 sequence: CATSSDRRTEAFF. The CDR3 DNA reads TGTGCCACCAGCAGTGACAGGAGAACTGAAGCTTTCTTT.

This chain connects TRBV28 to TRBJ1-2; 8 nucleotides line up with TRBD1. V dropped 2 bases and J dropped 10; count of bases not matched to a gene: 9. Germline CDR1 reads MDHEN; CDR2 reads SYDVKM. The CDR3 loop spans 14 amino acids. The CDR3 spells CASSLAGQVKDYTF. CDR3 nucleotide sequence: TGTGCCAGCAGTTTAGCGGGACAGGTGAAAGACTACACCTTC.

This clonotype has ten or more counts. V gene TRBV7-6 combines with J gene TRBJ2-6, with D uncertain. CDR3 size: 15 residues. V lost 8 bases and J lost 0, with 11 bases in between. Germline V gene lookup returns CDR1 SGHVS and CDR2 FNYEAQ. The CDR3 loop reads CASLNSASGANVLTF. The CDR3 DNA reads TGTGCCAGCCTTAACTCGGCCTCTGGGGCCAACGTCCTGACTTTC.